Each of the 32 T cell receptor beta chains below was sequenced from the same sample in a study of tumor-infiltrating lymphocytes in primary liver carcinoma. TCR beta cDNA came from about 450 ng total RNA, primed with a constant-region primer. Sequencing libraries for TCR beta derived from three nested multiplex PCR rounds that used slightly modified ARM-PCR. A C-beta reverse primer and TRBV1-TRBV30 forward primers served in each of the first two PCR rounds, at roughly 10 cycles apiece. In TCRdb, the multiplex PCR reads were re-called with MiXCR into one record per CDR3 protein. The data show about 78,000 distinct CDR3 sequences, with 71% seen just once and roughly an eighth held by the top ten. The study co-extracted DNA and RNA from about 19-30 mg of unsorted bulk tissue. Sequencing was performed on liver tumor tissue from sampling region 4. The subset is: tumor region T4, right-lateral pole. These receptors all come from a woman aged 55-69 years with primary liver carcinoma and hepatitis B virus infection.

Comments on this clonotype: One junction end disagrees with the germline gene, perhaps due to a read error. The chain carries TRBV11-2 and TRBJ1-6; D is uncertain. Germline values: CDR1 SGHAT, CDR2 FQNNGV. The CDR3 is 16 residues long. CDR3 coding DNA: TGTGCCAACAGCTTAGATCCTCGGTTTCCTAATTCACCCTCCCACTTT. Encoded protein: CANSLDPRFPNSPSHF.

The V call is TRBV9, the J call TRBJ1-2; 8 positions agree with TRBD1. CDR3 length: 15 amino acids. Germline V CDR1 and CDR2: SGDLS, YYNGEE. The J segment lost 4 bases and the V segment lost 3 bases, leaving 8 bases of the junction unmatched. CDR3 bases: TGTGCCAGCAGCGCGGACAGGGTCTCCGCCTATGGCTACACCTTC. Amino acid sequence: CASSADRVSAYGYTF. Full variable domain (rest looked up from reference TRBV9 and TRBJ1-2): DSGVTQTPKHLITATGQRVTLRCSPRSGDLSVYWYQQSLDQGLQFLIQYYNGEERAKGNILERFSAQQFPDLHSELNLSSLELGDSALYFCASSADRVSAYGYTFGSGTRLTVV.

In the case of this clonotype: At one end the junction does not follow the germline gene, possibly because of a read error. The chain joins TRBV28 to TRBJ2-7; D is unresolved. This CDR3 contains 12 residues. Germline V gene data show CDR1 as MDHEN and CDR2 as SYDVKM. The CDR3 reads CASLGNSCEQYF. The CDR3, as DNA: TGTGCCAGCCTAGGCAACTCCTGCGAGCAGTACTTC.

The chain is built from TRBV4-2 and TRBJ1-6, with D possibly being TRBD1 (5 bases). In germline, CDR1 is LGHNA, CDR2 YNFKEQ. The CDR3 sequence is 16 residues long. The V end lost 4 bases, the J end lost 7 bases, and 17 bases lay between the germline ends. The CDR3 DNA is TGTGCCAGCAGCCGAGACCCAGGACACGGGAATTCACCCCTCCACTTT. It specifies CASSRDPGHGNSPLHF.

Comments on this clonotype: Since a much larger clone is just one base distant, this may be a read error. This is likely a read error, given that the CDR3 carries no conserved phenylalanine or tryptophan at its end. V gene TRBV5-1 combines with J gene TRBJ2-3; perhaps D is TRBD1 or TRBD2 (5 bases each). Germline loops: CDR1 SGHRS, CDR2 YFSETQ. Between the trimmed V and J ends, which lost 5 bases and 2 bases, there was a span of 18 bases. The CDR3 consists of 16 residues. Here the CDR3 DNA reads TGCGCCAGCAGGAGGACGGGGCAGGGAGCCACAGATACGCAGTATTTA. Encoded protein: CASRRTGQGATDTQYL.

This clonotype was recorded a few times. One end of the junction does not line up with germline, which may come from a read error. The chain joins TRBV6-6 to TRBJ1-2; D is uncertain. The CDR3 totals 15 residues. CDR1 is MNHNY, CDR2 SVGAGI, per germline (reference sequence). The CDR3 loop reads CVSSHGPRDGYGYTF. For the CDR3, the DNA is TGTGTCAGCAGCCACGGACCCCGCGACGGCTATGGCTACACCTTC.

In regard to this clonotype: This is likely a read error, given that the CDR3 carries no conserved phenylalanine or tryptophan at its end. This rearrangement joins TRBV5-1 to TRBJ1-1, with a tentative D call TRBD1 (6 bases). Germline loops: CDR1 SGHRS, CDR2 YFSETQ. This CDR3 is 14 amino acids long. CDR3 sequence (DNA): TGCGTCAGCAGTTTGGGGGGGGCCGACACTGAAGCTTTCTTA. Amino acids: CVSSLGGADTEAFL.

Remarks on this clonotype: At one end, the junction sequence differs from germline, possibly due to a read error. The chain carries TRBV11-2 and TRBJ2-2; possibly TRBD2 for D (5 bases). This CDR3 has 13 amino acids. The germline CDR1 and CDR2 sequences are SGHAT and FQNNGV. The chain's CDR3 is CPSSIDRTGELFF. CDR3 nucleotides: TGTCCCAGCAGCATAGATAGGACTGGGGAACTGTTTTTT.

Remarks on this clonotype: A much larger clone differs by one base, so this may be a read error. The chain employs TRBV30 and TRBJ1-1, with D possibly matching TRBD1 (5 bases). This CDR3 has 14 amino acids. The germline V gene has CDR1 GTSNPN and CDR2 SVGIG (reference sequence). The CDR3 sequence: CALSVDWGDTEAFF. Here the CDR3 DNA reads TGTGCCTTGAGTGTAGATTGGGGGGACACTGAAGCTTTCTTT.

Comment on this clonotype: At one of its ends the junction is not consistent with the germline gene, which may arise from a read error. The genes are TRBV28 and TRBJ2-7; D may be TRBD2 (6 bases). The CDR3 is made up of 15 amino acids. Germline-derived CDR1 and CDR2 are MDHEN and SYDVKM. The CDR3 is CVSSETHGGGNERYF. The CDR3 DNA reads as TGTGTCAGCAGCGAAACCCACGGGGGAGGCAACGAGCGGTACTTC.

This rearrangement joins TRBV7-9 to TRBJ2-5; the D gene is possibly TRBD2 (6 bases). The CDR3 loop spans 14 amino acids. Germline values: CDR1 SEHNR, CDR2 FQNEAQ (reference sequence). CDR3 amino acids: CVTLRLSGGETQYF. The CDR3 DNA is TGTGTCACCCTCAGGCTCAGTGGGGGGGAGACCCAGTACTTC.

This clonotype occurred many times. V gene TRBV28 combines with J gene TRBJ1-2; the D gene is possibly TRBD1 (6 bases). V shed 3 bases and J shed 3 bases, with 14 bases lying between them. The V gene's germline CDR1 is MDHEN and CDR2 SYDVKM. CDR3 length equals 15 residues. The CDR3 region has the DNA TGTGCCAGCAGTTTTGGGGGGGCGCTTGACTATGGCTACACCTTC. Its translation: CASSFGGALDYGYTF.

In the case of this clonotype: No conserved phenylalanine or tryptophan ends this CDR3, so it is likely a read error. The chain is built from TRBV6-6 and TRBJ2-7; 8 bases match TRBD2. Germline lookup yields CDR1 MNHNY and CDR2 SVGAGI (reference sequence). V lost 9 bases, J lost 0 bases, and 10 bases stayed unmatched. The CDR3 contains 15 residues. CDR3 bases: TGTGCCAGTAGTAAACTAGCGGAGAGCTCCTACGAGCAGTACCTC. As protein: CASSKLAESSYEQYL.

This clonotype is medium-sized in the sample. This clone may be a read error of a much larger clone one base away. V gene TRBV11-2 combines with J gene TRBJ2-1, with D perhaps matching TRBD1 or TRBD2 (5 bases each). The V and J ends lost 2 bases and 3 bases respectively, with 17 bases between them. Germline CDR1 and CDR2: SGHAT and FQNNGV. This CDR3 contains 17 residues. The CDR3, as DNA: TGTGCCAGCAGCTTACGACCGGGACGGAGATTCTACAATGAGCAGTTCTTC. This encodes CASSLRPGRRFYNEQFF.

This chain links TRBV25-1 with TRBJ1-2, with TRBD1 as a possible D gene (5 bases). CDR1 is MGHDK and CDR2 is SYGVNS in the germline V gene. This CDR3 has 13 residues. The V and J ends lost 5 bases and 8 bases respectively, with 15 bases between them. The CDR3 sequence: CASSRRGSGGYTF. In DNA, the CDR3 is TGTGCCAGCAGTCGAAGGGGTTCAGGAGGCTACACCTTC.

This clonotype was found many times. This sequence joins TRBV6-1 and TRBJ2-3; 7 bases align to TRBD2. From germline, CDR1 is MNHNS and CDR2 SASEGT. J gave up 6 bases and V 2 bases, and 8 bases lay outside the gene matches. The CDR3 sequence is 15 residues long. The CDR3 region is CASSEIWEGRDTQYF. In nucleotides, the CDR3 is TGTGCCAGCAGTGAAATCTGGGAGGGCCGTGATACGCAGTATTTT.

Turning to this clonotype: The junction does not match germline at one end; this may be a read error. This sequence joins TRBV6-1 and TRBJ2-1; tentative D call: TRBD2 (6 bases). This CDR3 comprises 15 residues. From germline, CDR1 is MNHNS and CDR2 SASEGT. CDR3 region: CASSELAREDNEQFF. The DNA of the CDR3 is TGTGCCAGCAGTGAGCTAGCGCGAGAAGATAATGAGCAATTCTTC.

This sequence joins TRBV20-1 and TRBJ2-5; TRBD2 matches at 9 bases. The CDR3 has 14 amino acids. Germline V gene lookup returns CDR1 DFQATT and CDR2 SNEGSKA (reference sequence). J was trimmed by 5 bases and V by 6 bases; bases with no gene match: 10. The CDR3 bases are TGCAGTGCCCCAGCGGGAGGTCCCACTGAGACCCAGTACTTC. Amino acids: CSAPAGGPTETQYF.

The CDR3 sequence is CAISERGSSYEQYF. CDR3 nucleotide sequence: TGTGCCATCAGTGAACGGGGGAGCTCCTACGAGCAGTACTTC. The chain couples TRBV10-3 to TRBJ2-7; weak D call: TRBD2 (6 bases). Per the germline V gene, CDR1 is ENHRY and CDR2 is SYGVKD. This CDR3 spans 14 amino acids. V lost 3 bases to trimming and J lost 0 bases, with 9 bases between them.

With respect to this clonotype: Its ends do not fully match the called genes, so a read error is possible. V is TRBV11-2 and J is TRBJ2-5, with 7 bases lining up with TRBD2. Germline assignment: CDR1 SGHAT and CDR2 FQNNGV. The CDR3 sequence is 16 residues long. The DNA for the CDR3 is TGTGCCGGCAGTCCAGAGCGGGGTTATCGCCACGAGACCCAGTACTTC. It specifies CAGSPERGYRHETQYF.

This clonotype showed up many times. The chain uses TRBV10-1 and TRBJ2-3, with 8 bases matching TRBD2. The CDR3 loop spans 16 amino acids. Germline lookup yields CDR1 WNHNN and CDR2 SYGVQD (reference sequence). V was clipped by 0 bases and J by 5 bases; unmatched bases: 7. This CDR3 is CASSESTGGSIDTQYF. CDR3 coding DNA: TGCGCCAGCAGTGAGTCGACGGGGGGGAGTATAGATACGCAGTATTTT.

Points on this clonotype: The junction and the germline gene differ at one end; a read error may be behind it. CDR3 sequence (DNA): TGTGTCAGCAGTTTAGGGGGACTAACGTACACGTCAGATACACAGTATTTT. Its protein is CVSSLGGLTYTSDTQYF. V is TRBV11-2 and J is TRBJ2-3, with D possibly matching TRBD2 (7 bases). This CDR3 spans 17 amino acids. Germline values: CDR1 SGHAT, CDR2 FQNNGV.

Of note for this clonotype: A much larger clone lies a single base off, so this may be a read error. The chain joins TRBV28 to TRBJ2-4; 11 nucleotides align to TRBD1. The germline V gene encodes CDR1 MDHEN and CDR2 SYDVKM. The CDR3 totals 21 residues. J gave up 1 base and V 5 bases, and 19 bases lay outside the gene matches. CDR3 in DNA: TGTGCCAGCAGTCTCCCGCCCCGGGACAGGGGGGGTACTGGGGCCAAAAACATTCAGTACTTC. Its translation is CASSLPPRDRGGTGAKNIQYF.

A remark on this clonotype: One end of the junction does not line up with germline, which may come from a read error. The V and J genes are TRBV6-6 and TRBJ2-6, with TRBD1 as a possible D gene (5 bases). This CDR3 spans 14 amino acids. Germline V CDR1 and CDR2: MNHNY, SVGAGI (reference sequence). CDR3 sequence reads: CASNKWGSVNVLTF. The CDR3 DNA sequence: TGTGCCAGCAATAAATGGGGCAGCGTCAACGTCCTCACTTTC.

This clonotype was observed at least ten times. The J gene is TRBJ2-5, the V gene TRBV4-2; D may be TRBD1 (5 bases). The V and J ends lost 0 bases and 2 bases respectively, with 10 bases between them. The germline V gene has CDR1 LGHNA and CDR2 YNFKEQ. The CDR3 is made up of 15 amino acids. CDR3 in DNA: TGTGCCAGCAGCCAAGAAAGGGGCGGTCAAGAGACCCAGTACTTC. As protein: CASSQERGGQETQYF.

This clonotype came up a few times. The rearrangement uses TRBV20-1 and TRBJ2-5; perhaps TRBD1 as D (7 bases). V gave up 6 bases and J gave up 4 bases, with 18 bases separating them. The CDR3 has 14 residues. Per the germline V gene, CDR1 is DFQATT and CDR2 is SNEGSKA (reference sequence). The CDR3 sequence is CSAPGQRVGETQYF. CDR3 nucleotide sequence: TGCAGTGCCCCGGGACAGCGGGTGGGAGAGACCCAGTACTTC.

There are a few counts of this clonotype. A much larger clone differs from this one at a single base, so this may be a read error. CDR3 residues: CASSQTTSGTNVLTF. CDR3 sequence (DNA): TGTGCCAGCAGTCAAACAACCTCTGGGACCAACGTCCTGACTTTC. J is TRBJ2-6 and V is TRBV6-5; D not certain. The CDR3 loop spans 15 amino acids. Germline V CDR1 and CDR2: MNHEY, SVGAGI.

This chain links TRBV5-4 with TRBJ2-7; D is unclear. V was clipped by 0 bases and J by 6 bases, with 16 bases between them. The CDR3 is made up of 15 amino acids. Germline V gene lookup returns CDR1 SGHNT and CDR2 YYREEE (reference sequence). CDR3 in DNA: TGTGCCAGCAGCTTGGCGACCGGAGCAGGCTGCGAGCAGTACTTC. It specifies CASSLATGAGCEQYF. Combining the CDR3 with reference TRBV5-4 and TRBJ2-7 gives the whole variable domain ETGVTQSPTHLIKTRGQQVTLRCSSQSGHNTVSWYQQALGQGPQFIFQYYREEENGRGNFPPRFSGLQFPNYSSELNVNALELDDSALYLCASSLATGAGCEQYFGPGTRLTVT.

This clonotype was recorded a few times. The junction departs from germline at one end; a sequencing error may be responsible. The rearrangement links TRBV11-2 to TRBJ2-1; TRBD2 matches 9 bases. This CDR3 region has 17 residues. CDR1 SGHAT and CDR2 FQNNGV come from the germline V gene. CDR3 sequence reads: CACSLPRGSGRYNEQFF. The CDR3 DNA follows: TGTGCCTGCAGCTTACCCCGGGGGAGCGGGAGGTATAATGAGCAGTTCTTC.

This clonotype appeared a few times. V usage is TRBV20-1 and J usage is TRBJ2-3; TRBD2 might be the D (6 bases). The germline V gene encodes CDR1 DFQATT and CDR2 SNEGSKA (reference sequence). V was cut by 0 bases and J by 4 bases, with 14 bases left in between. The CDR3 consists of 15 residues. The CDR3 coding sequence is TGCAGTGCTAGAGATTGGCGGGGAAGCCCAGATACGCAGTATTTT. Translating it yields CSARDWRGSPDTQYF.

Many counts were recorded for this clonotype. This chain connects TRBV7-9 to TRBJ1-1; D is perhaps TRBD1 (6 bases). The length of the CDR3 is 17 residues. The V gene lost 1 base and the J gene lost 1 base, with 16 bases spanning the gap. Germline loops: CDR1 SEHNR, CDR2 FQNEAQ (reference sequence). The CDR3 DNA reads TGTGCCAGCAGCTTAGGGGCAGGGGAACGGGGGAACACTGAAGCTTTCTTT. It codes for CASSLGAGERGNTEAFF.

Worth noting for this clonotype: The CDR3 ends on some other residue instead of the conserved phenylalanine or tryptophan, so this is likely a read error. CDR3 sequence reads: CASTEQRGTEAFS. In DNA form, the CDR3 reads TGTGCCAGCACCGAACAGAGGGGGACTGAAGCTTTCTCC. The rearrangement links TRBV6-5 to TRBJ1-1; a weak D match, TRBD1 (6 bases). The V gene lost 7 bases and the J gene lost 5 bases, with 14 bases spanning the gap. Germline loops: CDR1 MNHEY, CDR2 SVGAGI. The CDR3 is made up of 13 amino acids.